The present TCR beta chain was sequenced within a study of blood T cell repertoires in COVID-19. TCRdb keeps only in-frame clones here, not all; method: immunoSEQ multiplex PCR. The data contain a few hundred thousand clones, roughly 90% of them singletons. V lost 8 bases to trimming and J lost 4 bases, with 11 bases between them. The CDR3 is 12 amino acids. Material: peripheral blood. The chain has TRBV12-3 or TRBV12-4 and TRBJ1-2, with D unclear. The sequence was obtained from a woman in her twenties or thirties with COVID-19, enrolled during active disease. CDR3 in DNA: TGTGCCAGCCATGCCCGAGGCTATGGCTACACCTTC. Its protein is CASHARGYGYTF.